One and the same sample provided the 11 T cell receptor beta chains below, sequenced in a study of spatial heterogeneity in lung cancer. Time point denoted: sample taken at primary tumor resection. TCRdb reprocessed the 5' RACE reads via MiXCR and lists one record per CDR3 protein. Counted here are more than 20,000 distinct CDR3 sequences, 4.5% to 7% occurring once; the ten biggest clones make up under 45%. The input for sequencing was PBMCs, taken at surgery. The receptors derive from a male donor with early-stage non-small cell lung cancer.

The sample holds many counts of this clonotype. The chain links TRBV24-1 to TRBJ2-3, with D unclear. Germline CDR1 and CDR2: KGHDR and SFDVKD. This CDR3 is 18 amino acids long. The ends were cut back, 4 bases at V and 0 bases at J, with 19 bases in the middle. CDR3 DNA: TGTGCCACCAGTGACATTCCCGGCGGCCACCAGAGCACAGATACGCAGTATTTT. It specifies CATSDIPGGHQSTDTQYF.

This clonotype was observed at least ten times. This chain links TRBV19 with TRBJ1-4; the match to TRBD1 covers 8 bases. The CDR3 length is 14 residues. Germline lookup yields CDR1 LNHDA and CDR2 SQIVND (reference sequence). Germline trimming cut 9 bases from V and 7 bases from J; bases unmatched to any gene: 10. The CDR3 nucleotides are TGTGCCAGCCAGAACACAGGGGGAAGTGAAAAACTGTTTTTT. Amino acid sequence: CASQNTGGSEKLFF.

This clonotype was counted between two and nine times. The gene calls are TRBV29-1 and TRBJ2-1, with TRBD1 matching over 7 bases. The CDR3 sequence is 13 residues long. CDR1 and CDR2 from the germline V gene are SQVTM and ANQGSEA. J lost 4 bases, V lost 4 bases, and 4 bases had no gene match. CDR3 bases: TGCAGCGTTGGCCACAGGGGATACAATGAGCAGTTCTTC. It codes for CSVGHRGYNEQFF.

This clonotype has more than one count but fewer than ten. The chain employs TRBV4-3 and TRBJ1-3; D uncertain. The CDR3 is made up of 16 amino acids. With 0 bases removed from V and 1 base from J, the gap between germline ends came to 10 bases. Per the germline V gene, CDR1 is LGHNA and CDR2 is YSLEER. CDR3 in DNA: TGCGCCAGCAGCCAAGATGTATCGGGATCTGGAAACACCATATATTTT. This codes for CASSQDVSGSGNTIYF.

A few counts support this clonotype. This could be a read error, since a much larger clone is one nucleotide away. This chain connects TRBV5-1 to TRBJ2-2, with D perhaps matching TRBD1 or TRBD2 (6 bases each). The CDR3 sequence is 15 residues long. CDR1 is SGHRS, CDR2 YFSETQ, per germline. As DNA, the CDR3 is TGCGCCAGCAGCTTGGCCCCGGGGGCGGCCGGGGAGCCGTTTTTT. Its protein is CASSLAPGAAGEPFF.

This clonotype is labeled as medium-sized. In DNA form, the CDR3 reads TGTGCCATCAGTACCACGGGGGACACCTACGAGCAGTACTTC. The encoded protein is CAISTTGDTYEQYF. The J gene is TRBJ2-7, the V gene TRBV10-3, with D perhaps matching TRBD1 or TRBD2 (6 bases each). CDR1 ENHRY and CDR2 SYGVKD come from the germline V gene. Trimming cost V 5 bases and J 2 bases, with 13 bases left between them. There are 14 residues in the CDR3.

This clonotype was picked up a small number of times. The chain employs TRBV7-3 and TRBJ1-4; D may be TRBD1 (5 bases). The CDR3 contains 13 residues. Germline-derived CDR1 and CDR2 are SGHTA and FQGTGA. Deletions cut 1 base from V and 5 bases from J, with 5 bases between. The CDR3 DNA sequence: TGTGCCAGCAGCTTAAACAGGAATGAAAAACTGTTTTTT. It specifies CASSLNRNEKLFF.

This clonotype appeared many times. The chain is built from TRBV30 and TRBJ2-2; no clear D gene. The V end was cut by 0 bases, the J end by 4 bases, with 15 bases between. The CDR3 spans 16 residues. Germline lookup yields CDR1 GTSNPN and CDR2 SVGIG (reference sequence). CDR3: CAWSVISKGSTGELFF. The DNA for the CDR3 is TGTGCCTGGAGTGTAATTTCGAAGGGTTCCACCGGGGAGCTGTTTTTT. The full variable domain, its missing parts supplied by reference TRBV30 and TRBJ2-2, is SQTIHQWPATLVQPVGSPLSLECTVEGTSNPNLYWYRQAAGRGLQLLFYSVGIGQISSEVPQNLSASRPQDRQFILSSKKLLLSDSGFYLCAWSVISKGSTGELFFGEGSRLTVL.

This clonotype was picked up many times. The chain combines TRBV20-1 with TRBJ2-2; 16 bases are shared with TRBD2. This CDR3 comprises 17 residues. The germline CDR1 and CDR2 sequences are DFQATT and SNEGSKA (reference sequence). Germline trimming cut 6 bases from V and 6 bases from J; bases unmatched to any gene: 10. The CDR3 DNA reads as TGCAGTGCCTGGACCGGGACTAGCGGGAGGGCCTCCGGGGAGCTGTTTTTT. It translates to CSAWTGTSGRASGELFF.

The table lists this clonotype with many counts. This chain joins TRBV6-5 and TRBJ2-7; tentatively, D is TRBD2 (5 bases). This CDR3 is built from 12 residues. Deletions cut 5 bases from V and 4 bases from J, with 9 bases between. CDR1 and CDR2 (germline): MNHEY, SVGAGI. The CDR3, as DNA: TGTGCCAGCAGTGTCCCGGGGTACGAGCAGTACTTC. Encoded protein: CASSVPGYEQYF.

Many counts were recorded for this clonotype. V and J are TRBV7-8 and TRBJ2-7; TRBD1 is a possible D gene (5 bases). The CDR3 is 11 amino acids. Germline V gene lookup returns CDR1 SGHVS and CDR2 FQNEAQ. The V end was cut by 5 bases, the J end by 9 bases, with 11 bases between. CDR3 DNA: TGTGCCAGCAGCCTAGACAGTATGCAGTACTTC. Protein sequence: CASSLDSMQYF.